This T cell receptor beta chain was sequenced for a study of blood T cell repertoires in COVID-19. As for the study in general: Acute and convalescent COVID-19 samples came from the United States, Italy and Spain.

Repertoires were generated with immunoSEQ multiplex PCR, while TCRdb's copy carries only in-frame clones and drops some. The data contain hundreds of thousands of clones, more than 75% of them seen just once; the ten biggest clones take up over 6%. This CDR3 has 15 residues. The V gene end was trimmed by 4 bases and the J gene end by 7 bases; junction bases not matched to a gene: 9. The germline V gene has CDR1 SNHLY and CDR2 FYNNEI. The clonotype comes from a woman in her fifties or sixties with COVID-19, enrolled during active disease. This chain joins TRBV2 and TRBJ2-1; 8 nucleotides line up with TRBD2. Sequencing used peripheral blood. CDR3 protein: CASSVAAGVGNEQFF. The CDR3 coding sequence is TGTGCCAGCAGTGTCGCAGCGGGAGTGGGGAATGAGCAGTTCTTC.